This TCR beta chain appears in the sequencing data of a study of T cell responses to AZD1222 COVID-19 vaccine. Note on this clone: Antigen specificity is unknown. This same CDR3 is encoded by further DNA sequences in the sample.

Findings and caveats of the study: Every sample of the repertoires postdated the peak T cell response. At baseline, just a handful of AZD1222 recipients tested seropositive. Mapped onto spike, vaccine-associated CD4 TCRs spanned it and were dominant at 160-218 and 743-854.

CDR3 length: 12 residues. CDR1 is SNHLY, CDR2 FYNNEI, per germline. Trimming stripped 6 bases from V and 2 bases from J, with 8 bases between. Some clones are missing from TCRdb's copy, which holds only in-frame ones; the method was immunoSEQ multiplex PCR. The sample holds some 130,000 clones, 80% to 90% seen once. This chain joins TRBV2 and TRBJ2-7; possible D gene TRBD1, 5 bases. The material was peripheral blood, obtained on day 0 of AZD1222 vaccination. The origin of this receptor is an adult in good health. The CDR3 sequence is CASRVDTYEQYF. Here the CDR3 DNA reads TGTGCCAGCAGAGTGGACACCTACGAGCAGTACTTC.